The 13 T cell receptor beta chains presented below share a single source sample, sequenced in a study of T cells in Graves' hyperthyroidism and ophthalmopathy. Using RNA transcripts as the source, TCR beta CDR3 regions were amplified. The study used the HTBI primer set for a first-round RT-PCR of the TCR CDR3. TCRdb passed the multiplex PCR reads through MiXCR, listing each CDR3 protein once. The table includes approximately 870,000 distinct CDR3 sequences, around 38% detected once. Source material: blood. The receptors here all came from a young man with Graves' hyperthyroidism.

The chain combines TRBV20-1 with TRBJ2-6; TRBD1 matches 11 bases. Germline V gives CDR1 DFQATT, CDR2 SNEGSKA (reference sequence). This CDR3 is built from 18 residues. The V segment lost 2 bases and the J segment 0 bases; nucleotides outside the gene matches: 6. The CDR3 nucleotides read TGCAGTGCTAGAAGGACAGGGGGCGTCCGCTCTGGGGCCAACGTCCTGACTTTC. It is translated as CSARRTGGVRSGANVLTF.

V gene TRBV6-5 combines with J gene TRBJ1-2; 7 nucleotides agree with TRBD1. The CDR3 covers 13 residues. From germline, CDR1 is MNHEY and CDR2 SVGAGI. The V and J ends lost 4 bases and 5 bases, in that order; junction bases with no gene match: 4. The CDR3 sequence: CASSFNRGYGYTF. CDR3 DNA: TGTGCCAGCAGTTTTAACAGGGGATATGGCTACACCTTC.

This rearrangement joins TRBV10-3 to TRBJ1-5; D may be TRBD1 (6 bases). V was cut by 7 bases and J by 0 bases, with 13 bases left in between. The V gene's germline CDR1 is ENHRY and CDR2 SYGVKD. CDR3 length equals 15 residues. The CDR3 nucleotides read TGTGCCATCACTTTGGACAGAAATAGCAATCAGCCCCAGCATTTT. It yields the protein CAITLDRNSNQPQHF.

In its sample, this clonotype was seen many times. The genes are TRBV20-1 and TRBJ2-6; D gene uncertain. The CDR3 runs 14 residues. Germline lookup yields CDR1 DFQATT and CDR2 SNEGSKA (reference sequence). This CDR3 is CSGLVPSGANVLTF. In DNA, the CDR3 is TGCAGCGGCCTGGTGCCCTCTGGGGCCAACGTCCTGACTTTC.

This chain uses TRBV12-3 or TRBV12-4 with TRBJ1-2, with TRBD1 matching 8 bases. CDR3 size: 15 residues. For the CDR3, the DNA is TGTGTCACCACGGGACAGGAATGGACTAACTATGGCTACACCTTC. Its protein product is CVTTGQEWTNYGYTF.

The chain links TRBV5-6 to TRBJ1-1, with TRBD1 matching 7 bases. The junction had 13 bases not matched to a gene; V was cut back by 4 bases and J by 4 bases. The germline V gene encodes CDR1 SGHDT and CDR2 YYEEEE. CDR3 size: 16 residues. CDR3 sequence: CASSILGSGGVTEAFF. DNA of the CDR3: TGTGCCAGCAGCATACTTGGCTCAGGGGGAGTCACTGAAGCTTTCTTT. The complete variable domain, with remaining parts taken from reference TRBV5-6 and TRBJ1-1, reads DAGVTQSPTHLIKTRGQQVTLRCSPKSGHDTVSWYQQALGQGPQFIFQYYEEEERQRGNFPDRFSGHQFPNYSSELNVNALLLGDSALYLCASSILGSGGVTEAFFGQGTRLTVV.

The chain joins TRBV5-4 to TRBJ1-1; D is possibly TRBD1 (6 bases). The CDR3 is 14 amino acids. V lost 0 bases and J 6 bases, leaving 12 bases between the germline ends. Germline CDR1 is SGHNT and CDR2 is YYREEE (reference sequence). CDR3 sequence: CASSLEGQSAEAFF. The CDR3 DNA sequence: TGTGCCAGCAGCTTGGAAGGACAGAGCGCTGAAGCTTTCTTT.

This clonotype was counted ten times or more. The chain links TRBV2 to TRBJ1-2; D is perhaps TRBD1 (5 bases). The germline V gene has CDR1 SNHLY and CDR2 FYNNEI. The CDR3 runs to 14 residues. V lost 5 bases to trimming and J lost 8 bases, with 18 bases between them. CDR3 sequence reads: CASSTNSGILGYTF. The CDR3, as DNA: TGTGCCAGCAGTACAAACTCAGGGATTTTGGGCTACACCTTC.

The V call is TRBV12-3 or TRBV12-4, the J call TRBJ2-7, with 10 bases aligning to TRBD2. This CDR3 is built from 15 residues. V dropped 3 bases and J dropped 2; count of bases not matched to a gene: 4. CDR3 sequence: CASSFKRGGTYEQYF. The CDR3 DNA reads as TGTGCCAGCAGTTTTAAGCGGGGGGGTACCTACGAGCAGTACTTC.

V and J are TRBV5-6 and TRBJ1-1, with D possibly matching TRBD1 (6 bases). Trimming removed 1 base at V and 1 base at J, with 11 bases between. From germline, CDR1 is SGHDT and CDR2 YYEEEE. The CDR3 has 15 residues. The chain's CDR3 is CASSLYSTGNTEAFF. The CDR3 nucleotides read TGTGCCAGCAGCTTGTATTCGACAGGGAACACTGAAGCTTTCTTT.

This clonotype came up many times. CDR3 nucleotide sequence: TGCAGCGTTGGACGGCCGGAACCGGGACAGGGAGAGACCCAGTACTTC. Its translation: CSVGRPEPGQGETQYF. The chain is built from TRBV29-1 and TRBJ2-5; 9 positions match TRBD1. The V gene end was trimmed by 4 bases and the J gene end by 4 bases; junction bases not matched to a gene: 13. The CDR3 contains 16 residues. Germline V CDR1 and CDR2: SQVTM, ANQGSEA.

As regards this clonotype: A much larger clone sits a single nucleotide away, making a read error possible. The rearrangement uses TRBV19 and TRBJ2-5; D not resolved. V lost 6 bases to trimming and J lost 4 bases, with 12 bases between them. Per the germline V gene, CDR1 is LNHDA and CDR2 is SQIVND (reference sequence). This CDR3 is 13 amino acids long. This CDR3 is CASRASSRETQYF. The CDR3 DNA reads TGTGCCAGTAGGGCCAGCAGTCGAGAGACCCAGTACTTC.

This chain links TRBV10-3 with TRBJ1-4; 7 bases agree with TRBD1. Germline loops: CDR1 ENHRY, CDR2 SYGVKD. The CDR3 is 12 amino acids. Trimming at V came to 10 bases and at J to 5 bases, leaving 4 bases not matched to a gene. Here the CDR3 reads CATGGMNEKLFF. In DNA, the CDR3 is TGTGCCACAGGGGGGATGAATGAAAAACTGTTTTTT.